The rows below give T cell receptor beta chains drawn from one sample of a study of blood T cell repertoires in COVID-19. Clones were read by immunoSEQ multiplex PCR, and TCRdb kept only the in-frame ones, dropping some. The data hold just over 250,000 clones, with more than 75% observed a single time. Sequenced input: peripheral blood. These receptor sequences come from a man aged 35 to 55 who had recovered from COVID-19. The CDR3 runs from the conserved cysteine through the conserved F or W. A D gene is named only where the DNA matches it firmly. Clone size, where shown, is once, few, many, or a class for clones that have expanded.

cdr3_aa,cdr3_nt,v_call,d_call,clone_size,j_call
CASFRDRYTDTQYF,TGTGCCTCTTTCCGGGACAGATACACAGATACGCAGTATTTT,TRBV6-5,TRBD1,medium-sized,TRBJ2-3
CASSSGTSGGKGHNEQFF,TGTGCCAGCAGTTCAGGGACTAGCGGGGGGAAAGGGCACAATGAGCAGTTCTTC,TRBV27,TRBD2,NA,TRBJ2-1
CASRKRDRADQPQHF,TGTGCCAGTAGGAAAAGGGACAGGGCCGATCAGCCCCAGCATTTT,TRBV19,TRBD1,NA,TRBJ1-5
CASSFRTPDTQYF,TGTGCCAGCAGTTTCCGGACTCCAGATACGCAGTATTTT,TRBV12-3/TRBV12-4,NA,NA,TRBJ2-3
CASSPPQAMQPQHF,TGTGCCAGCAGCCCCCCCCAGGCAATGCAGCCCCAGCATTTT,TRBV7-8,NA,NA,TRBJ1-5
CASSPDRGRNEKLFF,TGTGCCAGCAGCCCAGACAGGGGACGGAATGAAAAACTGTTTTTT,TRBV27,TRBD1,NA,TRBJ1-4
CATSDPRANTGELFF,TGTGCCACCAGTGATCCCAGGGCGAACACCGGGGAGCTGTTTTTT,TRBV24-1,NA,NA,TRBJ2-2
CASSPGTGYEKLFF,TGCGCCAGCAGCCCCGGGACAGGGTATGAAAAACTGTTTTTT,TRBV5-1,TRBD1,NA,TRBJ1-4
CASSVDGQGTEKLFF,TGTGCCAGCAGCGTAGATGGACAGGGGACTGAAAAACTGTTTTTT,TRBV9,TRBD1,NA,TRBJ1-4
CASSPTQGSYGYTF,TGTGCCAGCAGCCCAACTCAGGGGAGCTATGGCTACACCTTC,TRBV3-1/TRBV3-2,NA,NA,TRBJ1-2
CASSHRDTQYF,TGTGCCAGCAGCCATAGAGATACGCAGTATTTT,TRBV12-3/TRBV12-4,NA,once,TRBJ2-3
CASSPRSSNTDTQYF,TGTGCCAGCAGCCCCCGGAGCTCGAACACAGATACGCAGTATTTT,TRBV21-1,NA,NA,TRBJ2-3
CTSSQDRGAGGPTPEQFF,TGCACCAGCAGCCAAGATCGGGGAGCGGGAGGGCCCACTCCTGAGCAGTTCTTC,TRBV1,NA,NA,TRBJ2-1
CASSLGTSGDNEQFF,TGTGCCAGCAGCCTCGGGACTAGCGGAGACAATGAGCAGTTCTTC,TRBV5-8,TRBD2,NA,TRBJ2-1
CASSNRLINSPLHF,TGTGCCAGCAGCAACCGACTGATAAATTCACCCCTCCACTTT,TRBV5-6,NA,NA,TRBJ1-6
CASSPRGGSEQYF,TGTGCCAGCAGCCCGCGGGGGGGCTCGGAGCAGTACTTC,TRBV3-1/TRBV3-2,TRBD2,NA,TRBJ2-7
CASSQDGAYTDTQYF,TGTGCCAGCAGCCAAGATGGGGCTTACACAGATACGCAGTATTTT,TRBV14,NA,NA,TRBJ2-3
CASSQSGPLASGANVLTF,TGTGCCAGCAGCCAATCGGGCCCCCTAGCCTCTGGGGCCAACGTCCTGACTTTC,TRBV4-2,NA,NA,TRBJ2-6
CASSAGTGRGYTF,TGTGCCAGCAGCGCTGGGACAGGGAGAGGCTACACCTTC,TRBV13,TRBD1,NA,TRBJ1-2
CASSEGGGDYGYTF,TGTGCCAGCAGTGAAGGGGGGGGCGACTATGGCTACACCTTC,TRBV2,NA,NA,TRBJ1-2
CASSYLSTVTEAFF,TGTGCCAGCAGTTACCTATCGACAGTCACTGAAGCTTTCTTT,TRBV6-5,NA,NA,TRBJ1-1
CASSLALSGGGNEQFF,TGTGCCAGCAGCTTGGCCCTTAGCGGGGGGGGCAATGAGCAGTTCTTC,TRBV5-5,TRBD2,once,TRBJ2-1
CAISGQIQETQYF,TGTGCCATCAGTGGACAGATCCAAGAGACCCAGTACTTC,TRBV10-3,NA,few,TRBJ2-5